Detailed here is one T cell receptor (beta chain). Its antigen remains unidentified. The data derive from a study of cytomegalovirus exposure and HLA in healthy donors. As for the study in general: In a previous analysis, 117 million unique TCR beta sequences were found from some 180 million T cells. Regarding the study as a whole: An analysis was carried out later, and it reportedly showed fewer N-insertions in an Asian-associated ancestry cluster than the approximately 700-donor mean.

The CDR3 loop spans 13 amino acids. V lost 3 bases and J lost 6, with 12 bases in between. Per germline, CDR1 SGHTA and CDR2 FQGNSA. The PCR used 60 Vbeta and 13 Jbeta primers. Sequencing used immunoSEQ multiplex PCR; TCRdb keeps in-frame clones, though not all of them. The sample has tens of thousands of clones; more than 70% are singletons. This clonotype was obtained from a woman aged 35 to 49 in good health and CMV-seropositive. The sample consisted of PBMCs. The V gene is TRBV7-2, the J gene TRBJ2-7, with a possible D match to TRBD2 (6 bases). CDR3 residues: CASSFGTYREQYF. In DNA, the CDR3 is TGTGCCAGCAGCTTCGGGACTTACCGCGAGCAGTACTTC.